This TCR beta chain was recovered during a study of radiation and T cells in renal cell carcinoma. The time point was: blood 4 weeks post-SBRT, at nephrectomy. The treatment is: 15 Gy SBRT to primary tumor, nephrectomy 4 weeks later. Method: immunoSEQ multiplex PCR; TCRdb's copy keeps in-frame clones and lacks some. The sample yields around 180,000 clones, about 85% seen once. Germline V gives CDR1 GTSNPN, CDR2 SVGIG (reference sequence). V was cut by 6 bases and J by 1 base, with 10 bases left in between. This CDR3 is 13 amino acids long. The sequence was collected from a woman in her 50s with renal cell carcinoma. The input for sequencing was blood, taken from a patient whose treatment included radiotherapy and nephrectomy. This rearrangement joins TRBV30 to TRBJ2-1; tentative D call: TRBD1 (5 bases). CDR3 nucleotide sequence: TGTGCCTGTGAACAGGATTCCTACAATGAGCAGTTCTTC. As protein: CACEQDSYNEQFF.